This is a list of T cell receptor beta chains from one sample in a study of T cell clones after liver transplantation. Produced via immunoSEQ multiplex PCR; TCRdb's table is partial and in-frame only. The sample yields about 75,000 clones, roughly 84% seen once. Material: CD4+ T cells from blood, obtained 48 months after liver transplant. The origin of the receptors is a human patient who received a liver transplant. Among the T cells, some may be from the graft donor. The CDR3 runs from the conserved cysteine through the conserved F or W. D genes are given only for firm matches. A row's size may be missing; if present it is once, few, many or a size class.

cdr3_nt cdr3_aa v_call d_call clone_size j_call
TGTGCCAGCAGCTTAGTGCGGGGGGTTGAAGGCGAGCAGTACTTC CASSLVRGVEGEQYF TRBV7-2 TRBD2 - TRBJ2-7
TGTGCCAGTAGTGACCGAGGAGCCGAGAATGAAAAACTGTTTTTT CASSDRGAENEKLFF TRBV19 - - TRBJ1-4
TGTGCCTGGAACTCAGGGGACAGTGAAAAACTGTTTTTT CAWNSGDSEKLFF TRBV30 TRBD1 - TRBJ1-4
TGTGCCAGCAGCCCGCTAATAGGGACAGATACGCAGTATTTT CASSPLIGTDTQYF TRBV5-5 - - TRBJ2-3
TGTGCCAGCAGCGTAGACGGGACTAGCAATTCCGGGGAGCTGTTTTTT CASSVDGTSNSGELFF TRBV9 TRBD2 - TRBJ2-2
TGCGCCAGCAGCCAAGACACAGCCGCCCTTTACTACGAGCAGTACTTC CASSQDTAALYYEQYF TRBV4-3 - - TRBJ2-7
TGTGCCAGCAGTTCTGCCCCCCGCGGGCCCCAGCATTTT CASSSAPRGPQHF TRBV11-1 - - TRBJ1-5
TGTGCCAGCCATACCCCCCGGAATCAGGGGAGGGGTGGCTACACCTTC CASHTPRNQGRGGYTF TRBV5-4 - - TRBJ1-2
TGTGCCAGTAGTAGCCCCTCAGATACGCAGTATTTT CASSSPSDTQYF TRBV19 - - TRBJ2-3
TGTGCCTGGAGAGGAGGGTTGGATGAAAAACTGTTTTTT CAWRGGLDEKLFF TRBV30 - - TRBJ1-4
TGCGCCAGCAGCCAATCCAAGACTAGCGGGATAAGCACAGATACGCAGTATTTT CASSQSKTSGISTDTQYF TRBV4-1 TRBD2 - TRBJ2-3
TGTGCCAGCAGTGAAGTGGGGCCCCAGCATTTT CASSEVGPQHF TRBV2 - few TRBJ1-5
TGCAGCGTTGAGGGACTAGCGTCGAACACCGGGGAGCTGTTTTTT CSVEGLASNTGELFF TRBV29-1 TRBD2 - TRBJ2-2
TGTGCCAGCAGCCAAGGAGCCGGGACACCTTCCTACGAGCAGTACTTC CASSQGAGTPSYEQYF TRBV5-5 - - TRBJ2-7
TGCGCCAGCAGCCCTCCCCGGTCCTACGAGCAGTACTTC CASSPPRSYEQYF TRBV23-1 - - TRBJ2-7
TGCAGCGCGACAGGGGGCGGAGATACGCAGTATTTT CSATGGGDTQYF TRBV29-1 TRBD1 few TRBJ2-3
TGTGCCAGCAGTCCTAGCGGGGAGAGGGATGAGCAGTTCTTC CASSPSGERDEQFF TRBV28 TRBD2 - TRBJ2-1
TGTGCCATCAGTGGGCAGGGTAGTATGGAGACCCAGTACTTC CAISGQGSMETQYF TRBV10-3 - - TRBJ2-5
TGTGCCAGCAGTGCCCAGGGCGGAACTGGAAACACCATATATTTT CASSAQGGTGNTIYF TRBV6-1 - - TRBJ1-3
TGTGCCAGCAGCTTGGGGGACAGGGCGAGGCGTATGAACACTGAAGCTTTCTTT CASSLGDRARRMNTEAFF TRBV7-2 TRBD1 - TRBJ1-1
TGTGCCAGCAGTGAACGGCTAGGACTGGCCTCCTACGAGCAGTACTTC CASSERLGLASYEQYF TRBV25-1 - - TRBJ2-7
TGTGCCAGCAGCTTAATACTAGCGGGGGCGGGGGAGCAGTACTTC CASSLILAGAGEQYF TRBV7-2 TRBD2 - TRBJ2-7
TGTGCCAGCAGCCAATCCTTTTCGGGATCTGGCTACACCTTC CASSQSFSGSGYTF TRBV16 - - TRBJ1-2
TGTGCCAGCAGCCGGGACAGGGGGATTGATCAGCCCCAGCATTTT CASSRDRGIDQPQHF TRBV2 TRBD1 - TRBJ1-5
TGCAGCGCCGCCAGGGCAGGGGACATCCAAGAGACCCAGTACTTC CSAARAGDIQETQYF TRBV29-1 - - TRBJ2-5
TGTGCCAGCAGCCTGGACAGAGCGGGAAACACCATATATTTT CASSLDRAGNTIYF TRBV7-9 - - TRBJ1-3
TGCGCCAGCAGCCAAGAAGGTGGAAATTATTCACCCCTCCACTTT CASSQEGGNYSPLHF TRBV4-1 - - TRBJ1-6
TGTGCCAGCAGCTTGGTGGGGTCCCCCTATGGCTACACCTTC CASSLVGSPYGYTF TRBV5-6 - - TRBJ1-2
TGTGCCAGCTCACCAAGGGACAACTCCTACGAGCAGTACTTC CASSPRDNSYEQYF TRBV18 - - TRBJ2-7